Listed here is a single TCR beta chain. This clone was found a few times. Its antigen has not been determined. Base qualities are not recorded, but no much larger clone differs from it by a single base. The data stem from a study of cytomegalovirus exposure and HLA in healthy donors (dated by TCRdb to the late 2010s). General notes on the study: According to an earlier analysis of 587 of the donors, some 170 million T cells yielded roughly 100 million unique TCR beta sequences and around 280 Gb of sequence data. About 300 gigabases of sequencing data and approximately 84 million unique TCR sequences were included in an early release covering under 650 HLA-typed donors. Among the approximately 420 genotyped donors, 75% to 90% belonged to the genetic ancestry cluster associated with self-reported Caucasian donors. The aim of the study was to test whether cataloging public T cell receptors could identify signatures of past pathogen exposure. The study used immunosequencing to profile the T cell repertoires of 666 subjects and linked those repertoires to cytomegalovirus serostatus. Along with the approximately 620-subject first cohort, a separate validation cohort of over 90 different subjects was used. To predict cytomegalovirus infection status, the study combined high-throughput TCR immunosequencing, statistical association of individual TCRs with disease status, and machine learning. To study patterns of TCR occurrence, a later analysis re-analyzed previously published TCR beta repertoires from 700 or so donors and added high-resolution HLA genotyping. In the later analysis, no new phenotypic data were used to find candidate immune exposures; instead, reliance was placed on TCR beta sequences and their occurrence across donors. To decide whether each TCR beta V gene segment behaved as functional or pseudogenic, an earlier analysis of approximately 600 of the donors relied on high-throughput TCR beta sequencing. Alongside the repertoire data, information on donor age, sex, ethnicity and CMV serostatus was compiled. A later genetic analysis took genome-wide SNP genotypes for about 55% of the 666 donors and used that subset as a discovery cohort. All discovery cohort repertoires had been generated using a single sequencing platform. HLA typing covered class I and class II loci at four-digit resolution. The number of donors typed differed by locus, with about 629-630 for A, B, C, DRB1 and DQB1, more than 500 for DQA1, under 610 for DPA1, and under 490 for DPB1. Roughly 5 DR-DQ haplotypes were treated as single units for association and clustering because of strong linkage in the cohort. Among around 400 genotyped donors of the cohort, an average of approximately 240,000 unique TCR beta nucleotide sequences was sequenced per donor, of which 15% to 20% were non-productive. General findings and caveats noted by the study authors: Because the 87-base-pair reads could not distinguish some IMGT-functional V segments, including TRBV6-2 and TRBV6-3, those segments were excluded. A total of fewer than 200 TCR beta chains were listed by the study as associated with cytomegalovirus. In an earlier analysis of about 540 of the donors, most TCR beta V segments were observed in productive rearrangements about 87% or about 30% of the time, broadly matching IMGT annotations. V-gene and J-gene trimming of TCR beta chains was associated with a missense DCLRE1C variant in a later genetic analysis, and the association was replicated in an independent cohort. According to a later analysis, parvovirus B19, influenza, CMV and Epstein-Barr virus appeared linked to several top co-occurrence clusters. A further reported finding was that TCR beta sequences accurately predicted the HLA-A and HLA-B alleles for most subjects in the first cohort. Most TCR sequences were observed very rarely across donors, whereas some public TCRs were present in many individuals. When HLA alleles, especially DR and DQ, strongly co-occurred, TCR associations were difficult to assign to individual alleles. Correlated functional status among segregating V segments might reflect linkage disequilibrium, but an unknown experimental factor could not be ruled out. In a later analysis, the rate of TCR association differed among HLA loci, with DRB1 alleles having the most associated TCRs and HLA-C alleles having the fewest. Only TCR beta chains were sequenced in this cohort, and the absence of alpha or paired-chain data limited detectable features. About 15 rarely observed V segments, including chromosome 9 orphons, were excluded from the earlier analysis of about 500 of the donors because counts were too low. The presence/absence analyses assumed that sequencing depth was roughly uniform across donors, and that assumption may not be true. The authors suggested that the approach could potentially be extended to other disease states and immunological phenotypes. At a false discovery rate of 0.05, a later analysis linked roughly 17,000 TCR beta sequences to specific HLA alleles. In a later analysis, most CMV-associated TCR beta chains were found to appear HLA-restricted, with HLA associations seemingly driven largely by CMV exposure. A cluster of highly shared sequence variants was judged likely to be a technical artifact of the sequencing pipeline. In a later analysis, HLA-associated TCR beta chains showed more clonal expansion and lower generation probabilities than non-associated chains that were equally common. In vitro tests confirmed that a few of the cytomegalovirus-associated TCR beta chains recognize cytomegalovirus antigens. For the cohort, immune exposure information was limited to CMV serostatus. Cytomegalovirus status was reported to be diagnosed by the classifier with high specificity and sensitivity in both the original and validation cohorts. Because some donors lacked HLA typing at each locus, the association tests relied only on the typed subset. A later genetic analysis reported fewer N-insertions in productive TCRs among donors in an Asian-associated ancestry cluster than the roughly 700-donor mean.

In total, roughly 670 healthy bone marrow donors made up the cohort. All cohort members were sampled while nominally healthy, although unrecorded immune exposures were likely present. The donor tested CMV seropositive, placing the donor among the 250 to 350 seropositive members of the cohort. Each donor provided a peripheral blood sample, and peripheral blood mononuclear cells were used for TCR beta sequencing. Genomic DNA was extracted from the blood cell samples with the Qiagen DNeasy Blood Extraction Kit. The CDR3 holds 15 amino acids from the cysteine to the phenylalanine. CDR3 DNA is the only sequence kept; it has 45 bases, read in frame from the first base. CDR1 and CDR2 (GTSNPN, SVGIG) derive from the germline V gene (reference sequence). After removal of 1 base from V and 4 bases from J, the junction retains 4 bases not matched to a gene. Library generation was performed with the immunoSEQ multiplex PCR assay. For the multiplex PCR, a mixture combining 60 forward primers for TCR Vbeta segments and 13 reverse primers for TCR Jbeta segments was used. The CDR3 region of rearranged TCR beta genes was amplified from genomic DNA by a multiplex PCR assay. The Illumina HiSeq System was used to sequence the amplified TCR beta libraries as 87-base-pair reads. The original methods were these. Across the roughly 640 repertoires, a later analysis counted tens of millions of unique TCR beta chains, some 11 million of which were shared by at least two donors. Raw reads were error-corrected and collapsed into unique sequences by a nearest-neighbor algorithm in which closely related sequences were merged to remove PCR and sequencing errors. Alignment of CDR3 sequences to IMGT reference sequences was used to assign V, D and J gene segments. For a sequence to be retained, a match of at least six nucleotides was required to both a V gene segment and a J gene segment. Rearrangements were called productive when the CDR3 lacked stop codons and stayed in frame with V and J; all others were non-productive. Following IMGT convention, CDR3 was defined as the stretch from the second conserved V-encoded cysteine up to the conserved J-encoded phenylalanine. Sequences without an unambiguous match to a single V gene segment were excluded from the earlier analysis of several hundred of the donors. An earlier analysis of 500 to 700 of the donors classified V segments as functional when productive rearrangements were above 56.7% and as segregating when the standard deviation between donors was above 5%. To diagnose cytomegalovirus status from the catalog of TCR beta chain sequences, a statistical classification framework was built. A later analysis assigned V and J genes by comparing TCR nucleotide sequences with IMGT/GENE-DB human TR gene sequences. Using the TCRdist pipeline, a later analysis assigned CDR3 sequences along with most-parsimonious VDJ recombination scenarios. In a later analysis, every TCR beta chain was defined by the combination of its CDR3 amino acid sequence and its V-gene family, and reads without a unique V-gene family were dropped. To address suspected cross-contamination and a sequencing artifact, a later analysis removed some 620 highly shared, low-generation-probability nucleotide sequences. In a later analysis, a clonal expansion index for each public chain was calculated from normalized within-repertoire ranks of inferred template counts. Generation probabilities in a later analysis came from a VDJ recombination model fitted to out-of-frame rearrangements, and those results were checked against IGoR. A later analysis scored TCR-TCR, TCR-HLA and TCR-CMV co-occurrence with hypergeometric tests, applying a repertoire-size bias correction to TCR pairs. A later analysis estimated false discovery rates by permuting HLA or CMV assignments 20 times. In a later analysis, co-occurring TCRs were grouped with DBSCAN, and TCRdist sequence similarity was added when clustering was performed within HLA-allele-positive subsets. Co-occurrence clustering excluded repertoires with fewer than 30,000 or more than 120,000 public chains, plus five with anomalous nucleotide sharing. This immuneACCESS table, as held by TCRdb, lists in-frame sequences with V and J called but not all clones. Of the missing ones, under half trace to an unresolved V gene in checked studies; the others have no known cause. Clone size and the V and J calls come from that table; the DNA yielded D and trimming. The sample table records around 140,000 clones; approximately 78% of these occur just once. The ten largest clones add up to 8.1% of the sample.

The receptor comes from a woman aged 45-65 years in good health and CMV-seropositive. This chain is built from TRBV30 and TRBJ2-1; the junction holds 10 bases that match TRBD2. Specimen: PBMCs. The DNA sequence reads TGTGCCTGGAGTGAAGATAGCGGGGGGTACAATGAGCAGTTCTTC. The resulting protein is CAWSEDSGGYNEQFF.